This TCR beta chain was found in a study of vaccination effects on CD4 cells after COVID-19. Looking at the study overall: Sampling occurred a median 72 days post second dose, range 14 to 241.

Data came from immunoSEQ multiplex PCR; TCRdb stores just in-frame clones and leaves some out. Among over 50,000 clones listed, 73% were seen once. Notes on this clone: Its target is unknown.

Study conclusions and caveats: Healthy vaccinees' vaccine-induced clones included only 1 of 255 cross-reacting with common cold coronaviruses. Infection- and vaccine-induced clones contracted markedly late after vaccination.

Expansion with viral peptide pools was applied to antigen-specific CD4+ T cells by the ViraFEST assay prior to sequencing. Upon completion of approximately ten days in culture, CD4+ T cells were isolated. Every participant took two doses of the BNT162b2 or mRNA-1273 vaccine. Absence of prior SARS-CoV-2 infection characterized the vaccine recipients, who showed negative nucleocapsid antibodies. The CDR3 has 13 amino acids. CDR1 and CDR2 (germline): GTSNPN, SVGIG (reference sequence). The germline V and J ends were trimmed by 4 bases and 4 bases, with 13 bases remaining between them. The sequence came from a human donor who received a COVID-19 vaccine. The sample consisted of CD4+ T cells from PBMCs cultured with HCoV-229E spike peptides, taken after COVID-19 vaccination. The V and J genes are TRBV30 and TRBJ1-1; D ambiguous. In nucleotides, the CDR3 is TGTGCCTGGAAAAGGTTTGTCTCCACTGAAGCTTTCTTT. Translated, it gives CAWKRFVSTEAFF.